Listed below are T cell receptor beta chains from one sample, sequenced in a study of cytomegalovirus exposure and HLA in healthy donors. Using immunoSEQ multiplex PCR, the repertoire was profiled, and TCRdb retains in-frame clones only, with some absent. The sample shows about 200,000 clones, about 80% of them seen only once. Sample: PBMCs. The source is a woman under 40 in good health and CMV-seronegative. Both conserved end residues are part of each CDR3. The D gene is left open where the match is weak. Only part of the rows carry a size: once, few, many, or a class if the clone is expanded.

j_call v_call d_call clone_size cdr3_nt cdr3_aa
TRBJ2-7 TRBV28 . few TGTGCCAGCAGAGGACAGACCTACGAGCAGTACTTC CASRGQTYEQYF
TRBJ1-2 TRBV9 . few TGTGCCAGCAGCGCATCATCGGGGGGCTACACCTTC CASSASSGGYTF
TRBJ2-1 TRBV25-1 TRBD2 . TGTGCCAGCGCCTCCCGGGGGGAGGGCCGATACAATGAGCAGTTCTTC CASASRGEGRYNEQFF
TRBJ2-1 TRBV7-9 TRBD2 . TGTGCCAGCAGCTTAGTGGAGCGGGGGGGCTGGTATGAGCAGTTCTTC CASSLVERGGWYEQFF
TRBJ1-2 TRBV29-1 TRBD1 . TGCAGCGTTGAGCTGATAGAACAGGGGGTGAAGTATGGCTACACCTTC CSVELIEQGVKYGYTF
TRBJ2-3 TRBV7-3 . . TGTGCCAGCAGCTTAAAAACAGGGTGGGATACGCAGTATTTT CASSLKTGWDTQYF
TRBJ1-2 TRBV7-2 TRBD1 . TGTGCCAGCAGCTCGGGACAGCTCTATGGCTACACCTTC CASSSGQLYGYTF
TRBJ2-1 TRBV25-1 . . TGTGCCAGTGGAGCCCCGTCGAATGAGCAGTTCTTC CASGAPSNEQFF
TRBJ2-4 TRBV10-3 TRBD2 . TGTGCCATCAGTTCTGCGGGAGCGAGGAACATTCAGTACTTC CAISSAGARNIQYF
TRBJ2-3 TRBV29-1 TRBD2 . TGCAGCGTTGAACGTAGCGGGAGGGCCCCAGATACGCAGTATTTT CSVERSGRAPDTQYF
TRBJ1-1 TRBV5-1 . few TGCGCCAGCAGCTATTCGGGGAACACTGAAGCTTTCTTT CASSYSGNTEAFF
TRBJ2-7 TRBV2 TRBD2 . TGTGCCAGCAGCCGGCTAGCGGGAGTAGTCTACGAGCAGTACTTC CASSRLAGVVYEQYF
TRBJ2-7 TRBV6-5 . . TGTGCCAGCAGTTACTCAGCAGGGGTGCACGAGCAGTACTTC CASSYSAGVHEQYF
TRBJ1-2 TRBV7-9 . . TGTGCCAGCAGCTTAGGTATCCCCCTTATGGAGGGTAGGGACTATGGCTACACCTTC CASSLGIPLMEGRDYGYTF
TRBJ2-7 TRBV5-6 . . TGTGCCAGCAGCTTGGGAGGGTCATCCTACGAGCAGTACTTC CASSLGGSSYEQYF
TRBJ2-5 TRBV2 . . TGTGCCAGCTGGACAGAAGAAGAGACCCAGTACTTC CASWTEEETQYF
TRBJ1-5 TRBV2 . . TGTGCCAGCAGGATTCAGGGGACCCCTTATAGCAATCAGCCCCAGCATTTT CASRIQGTPYSNQPQHF
TRBJ2-2 TRBV5-1 TRBD2 . TGCGCCAGCAGCTTGGATAGCGGGAGGACCGGGGAGCTGTTTTTT CASSLDSGRTGELFF
TRBJ2-7 TRBV28 . . . CASSLWGEGISVYF
TRBJ2-7 TRBV5-4 . . TGTGCCAGCAGCTTTACAGGGACCTACGAGCAGTACTTC CASSFTGTYEQYF
TRBJ2-1 TRBV27 TRBD2 . TGTGCCAGCAGTTTAAGGAGCGGGAGACATGAGCAGTTCTTC CASSLRSGRHEQFF
TRBJ2-3 TRBV7-9 . few TGTGCCAGCAGCTTAGGAGGGCTAAATACGCAGTATTTT CASSLGGLNTQYF
TRBJ1-2 TRBV28 . once TGTGCCAGCAGTTTAACAGCTAACTATGGCTACACCTTC CASSLTANYGYTF
TRBJ2-7 TRBV2 . . TGTGCCAGCAAAAGGGAGCAAGGTTACGAGCAGTACTTC CASKREQGYEQYF
TRBJ2-2 TRBV4-1 TRBD1 . TGCGCCAGCAGCCCCGCTTTACAGGGGGCGCAGGGGGAGCTGTTTTTT CASSPALQGAQGELFF
TRBJ2-4 TRBV7-9 TRBD2 . TGTGCCAGCAGCTTTAGCGGGGGGTCGGCCAAAAACATTCAGTACTTC CASSFSGGSAKNIQYF
TRBJ1-3 TRBV29-1 . . TGCAGCGTTGCCCATTGGGGGGGCTCTGGAAACACCATATATTTT CSVAHWGGSGNTIYF
TRBJ1-1 TRBV29-1 . . TGCAGCGTTCATCAATCAGCGGACGGAAACACTGAAGCTTTCTTT CSVHQSADGNTEAFF
TRBJ1-3 TRBV30 . . TGTGCCTGGAAAGAGGACAGATCCAATCTCGGAAACACCATATATTTT CAWKEDRSNLGNTIYF
TRBJ1-2 TRBV5-4 TRBD1 . TGTGCCAGCAGCTTGGGAGGAGGACAGGATTATGGCTACACCTTC CASSLGGGQDYGYTF
TRBJ2-7 TRBV5-4 . . TGTGCCAGCAGCTTTGGGGCGCACTACGAGCAGTACTTC CASSFGAHYEQYF
TRBJ1-4 TRBV4-1 TRBD1 . TGCGCCAGCAGCCAGGGGGGACAGGGTTCAACTAATGAAAAACTGTTTTTT CASSQGGQGSTNEKLFF
TRBJ2-7 TRBV6-1 . . TGTGCCAGCAGTTTAACAGGGTTTCCCTACGAGCAGTACTTC CASSLTGFPYEQYF
TRBJ1-1 TRBV2 . . TGTGCCAGCAGGGCGGGGATGAACACTGAAGCTTTCTTT CASRAGMNTEAFF
TRBJ2-5 TRBV7-7 . . TGTGCTAGCAGCCAAACTGGTCCAGGAGAGACCCAGTACTTC CASSQTGPGETQYF
TRBJ1-5 TRBV7-2 . . TGTGCCAGCAGCTCAATACCTACAGGGATTGGCAATCAGCCCCAGCATTTT CASSSIPTGIGNQPQHF
TRBJ1-2 TRBV5-1 TRBD1 . TGCGCCAGCAGCTCGATAGGACAGGGGAGCTATGGCTACACCTTC CASSSIGQGSYGYTF